The 20 T cell receptor beta chains below come from one sample, sequenced in a study of blood T cells in healthy people across ages. Combining a sample-barcoded 5' primer with a J-beta primer mix, a second PCR ran for about 6 to 11 cycles. TCRdb reprocessed the 5' RACE reads with MiXCR, giving one entry per CDR3 protein. The sample consists of around 1.5 million distinct CDR3 sequences, around 55% of them appearing once. The source material was blood. The receptor source for this set is a man younger than 35 in good health.

V is TRBV29-1 and J is TRBJ2-1; 7 positions agree with TRBD1. Germline V gene data show CDR1 as SQVTM and CDR2 as ANQGSEA. The CDR3 has 13 residues. CDR3 sequence: CSSGTVLDNEQFF. DNA for the CDR3: TGCAGTTCCGGGACAGTCCTCGACAATGAGCAGTTCTTC.

Regarding this clonotype: A much bigger clone sits one base away, suggesting this may be a read error. CDR3 residues: CASSPTSAGGGETQFF. The CDR3 coding sequence is TGTGCCAGCAGCCCCACTAGCGCGGGAGGGGGAGAGACCCAGTTCTTC. The V gene is TRBV3-1, the J gene TRBJ2-1, with 9 bases lining up with TRBD2. The CDR3 loop spans 16 amino acids. CDR1 LGHDT and CDR2 YNNKEL come from the germline V gene (reference sequence). Trimming at V came to 4 bases and at J to 13 bases, leaving 17 bases not matched to a gene.

This clonotype was seen more than once but under ten times. This chain connects TRBV20-1 to TRBJ2-1; D gene ambiguous. The CDR3 has 14 amino acids. Germline CDR1 DFQATT, CDR2 SNEGSKA (reference sequence). V was shortened by 5 bases and J by 5 bases, with 16 bases between the two germline ends. The CDR3 DNA follows: TGCAGTGCTCCACAGACGACAATCAACAATGAGCAGTTCTTC. Protein product: CSAPQTTINNEQFF.

This clonotype was recorded only once. This chain connects TRBV12-3 or TRBV12-4 to TRBJ2-7; possible D gene TRBD1, 6 bases. The J call may be mistaken, given a closer DNA end match to TRBJ2-5. The CDR3 extends over 15 amino acids. CDR3 sequence reads: CASSSRTDPQETQYF. DNA of the CDR3: TGTGCCAGCAGTTCCCGGACAGACCCCCAAGAGACCCAGTACTTC.

The chain couples TRBV6-6 to TRBJ2-3, with TRBD2 matching over 7 bases. Trimming removed 7 bases from V and 5 bases from J; junction bases left unmatched: 12. CDR3 length equals 15 residues. The V gene's germline CDR1 is MNHNY and CDR2 SVGAGI (reference sequence). The CDR3 spells CASTRLAGQGDTQYF. The DNA of the CDR3 is TGTGCCAGCACCAGACTAGCTGGGCAAGGAGATACGCAGTATTTT.

A single count supports this clonotype. Here the CDR3 DNA reads TGTGCCAGCAGCCCAATGCCGGGCACCGGGGAGCTGTTTTTT. This codes for CASSPMPGTGELFF. The chain is built from TRBV3-1 and TRBJ2-2; no clear D. The CDR3 is 14 amino acids. Trimming removed 4 bases at V and 4 bases at J, with 10 bases between. The germline CDR1 and CDR2 sequences are LGHDT and YNNKEL (reference sequence).

The count of this clonotype is one. J is TRBJ2-4 and V is TRBV14; the match to TRBD1 covers 7 bases. TRBJ2-7 explains the end of the DNA better; the J call may be wrong. CDR1 and CDR2 from the germline V gene are SGHDN and FVKESK. The CDR3 sequence is 15 residues long. This CDR3 reads CASSHLTGSTYEQYF. The CDR3 DNA reads as TGTGCCAGCAGCCATCTGACAGGGTCGACCTACGAGCAGTACTTC.

This clonotype was recorded a few times. The chain is built from TRBV6-2 or TRBV6-3 and TRBJ2-1, with 8 positions matching TRBD2. The CDR3 extends over 15 amino acids. The V gene end was trimmed by 2 bases and the J gene end by 6 bases; junction bases not matched to a gene: 6. CDR1 and CDR2 from the germline V gene are MNHEY and SVGEGT. The CDR3 coding sequence is TGTGCCAGCAGTTACGGTGCGGGAGGTCGCAATGAGCAGTTCTTC. It yields the protein CASSYGAGGRNEQFF.

This clonotype was seen only a few times. This chain uses TRBV13 with TRBJ2-7; either TRBD1 or TRBD2 may supply D (7 bases each). This CDR3 has 20 residues. Germline CDR1 and CDR2: PRHDT and FYEKMQ (reference sequence). V dropped 2 bases and J dropped 5 bases, with 31 bases sitting between them. For the CDR3, the DNA is TGTGCCAGCAGCTTATCGTCGTCGCGCACGGCGGGGGACAGCGAGAACGAGCAGTACTTC. It translates to CASSLSSSRTAGDSENEQYF.

The rearrangement joins TRBV7-2 to TRBJ2-3; TRBD2 agrees at 8 bases. This CDR3 region has 15 residues. The germline V gene has CDR1 SGHTA and CDR2 FQGNSA. V lost 5 bases and J lost 5; bases outside the gene matches: 9. The CDR3, as DNA: TGTGCCAGCAGCCGGACTAGCCCTAATGGAGATACGCAGTATTTT. Translation gives CASSRTSPNGDTQYF.

This sequence joins TRBV2 and TRBJ1-5, with D possibly being TRBD1 (6 bases). The CDR3 consists of 15 residues. V was cut by 1 base and J by 4 bases, with 11 bases left in between. The germline CDR1 and CDR2 sequences are SNHLY and FYNNEI. CDR3 residues: CASSEVGTQNQPQHF. Written as DNA, the CDR3 is TGTGCCAGCAGTGAAGTAGGGACACAGAATCAGCCCCAGCATTTT.

There are a few counts of this clonotype. The V gene is TRBV7-6, the J gene TRBJ2-7, with D tentatively TRBD1 (6 bases). Per germline, CDR1 SGHVS and CDR2 FNYEAQ. CDR3 length: 13 residues. The ends were cut back, 6 bases at V and 3 bases at J, with 12 bases in the middle. The CDR3, as DNA: TGTGCCAGCAGTCGACAGGTATTCTACGAGCAGTACTTC. It is translated as CASSRQVFYEQYF.

The genes are TRBV2 and TRBJ1-1; D remains ambiguous. This CDR3 spans 15 amino acids. Germline V gene sequence: CDR1 SNHLY, CDR2 FYNNEI. The V gene lost 1 base and the J gene lost 3 bases, with 12 bases spanning the gap. The CDR3 reads CASSEGTALYTEAFF. The CDR3 DNA is TGTGCCAGCAGTGAAGGTACCGCGTTGTACACTGAAGCTTTCTTT.

The V call is TRBV4-2, the J call TRBJ2-3; tentatively, D is TRBD1 or TRBD2 (6 bases each). Trimming pared 3 bases from V and 7 bases from J, leaving 20 bases between. The CDR3 covers 16 residues. CDR1 is LGHNA and CDR2 is YNFKEQ in the germline V gene. DNA for the CDR3: TGTGCCAGCAGCCAGCCCGGAGGGGGGAGGCAAAATACGCAGTATTTT. Amino acids: CASSQPGGGRQNTQYF.

This chain links TRBV6-2 or TRBV6-3 with TRBJ2-5; the match to TRBD2 covers 10 bases. The J call could be wrong; TRBJ2-7 is a better fit for the DNA end. CDR3 length: 17 residues. Germline CDR1 reads MNHEY; CDR2 reads SVGEGT. In nucleotides, the CDR3 is TGTGCCAGCAGTTACTCTTCGGCTAGCGGGAGTCCCAACGAGCAGTACTTC. Protein: CASSYSSASGSPNEQYF.

J is TRBJ2-7 and V is TRBV2; the D gene is possibly TRBD2 (6 bases). Per the germline V gene, CDR1 is SNHLY and CDR2 is FYNNEI. CDR3 length: 13 residues. Between the trimmed V and J ends, which lost 4 bases and 2 bases, there was a span of 9 bases. CDR3 in DNA: TGTGCCAGCAGTGGGGGGGTTACCTACGAGCAGTACTTC. It translates to CASSGGVTYEQYF. The complete variable domain, with remaining parts taken from reference TRBV2 and TRBJ2-7, reads EPEVTQTPSHQVTQMGQEVILRCVPISNHLYFYWYRQILGQKVEFLVSFYNNEISEKSEIFDDQFSVERPDGSNFTLKIRSTKLEDSAMYFCASSGGVTYEQYFGPGTRLTVT.

The chain links TRBV28 to TRBJ2-7; 10 bases are a match to TRBD2. V was pared by 5 bases and J by 7 bases, with 11 bases of the junction left unmatched. This CDR3 has 15 amino acids. Germline V gives CDR1 MDHEN, CDR2 SYDVKM. The CDR3 here is CASSPPLAGDWEQYF. The CDR3 DNA sequence: TGTGCCAGCAGTCCCCCCCTAGCGGGGGACTGGGAGCAGTACTTC.

The rearrangement uses TRBV7-2 and TRBJ2-6; D is possibly TRBD1 (6 bases). This CDR3 region has 15 residues. Trimming cost V 1 base and J 8 bases, with 12 bases left between them. Germline V lookup: CDR1 SGHTA, CDR2 FQGNSA. CDR3: CASSLGGQGTNVLTF. CDR3 DNA sequence: TGTGCCAGCAGCTTAGGCGGGCAGGGGACCAACGTCCTGACTTTC. Using reference TRBV7-2 and TRBJ2-6 for the parts outside the CDR3, the full variable domain is GAGVSQSPSNKVTEKGKDVELRCDPISGHTALYWYRQSLGQGLEFLIYFQGNSAPDKSGLPSDRFSAERTGGSVSTLTIQRTQQEDSAVYLCASSLGGQGTNVLTFGAGSRLTVL.

V is TRBV5-1 and J is TRBJ1-2; TRBD1 matches at 9 bases. The CDR3 extends over 16 amino acids. Germline trimming cut 4 bases from V and 6 bases from J; bases unmatched to any gene: 13. The germline gives CDR1 SGHRS, CDR2 YFSETQ. The CDR3 region has the DNA TGCGCCAGCAGCATACAACCGGGACAGGGTTGGAATGGCTACACCTTC. Translated: CASSIQPGQGWNGYTF.

The chain joins TRBV15 to TRBJ2-5; 13 bases agree with TRBD2. The better agreement between TRBJ2-7 and the DNA end casts doubt on the J call. The CDR3 covers 17 residues. CDR1 is LNHNV, CDR2 YYDKDF, per germline (reference sequence). CDR3 region: CATSRERRTSGRYEQYF. DNA of the CDR3: TGTGCCACCAGCAGAGAACGAAGGACTAGCGGGAGATACGAGCAGTACTTC.